This T cell receptor beta chain was identified during a study of cytomegalovirus exposure and HLA in healthy donors. The germline gives CDR1 SQVTM, CDR2 ANQGSEA. This CDR3 comprises 14 residues. The V end was cut by 6 bases, the J end by 1 base, with 13 bases between. Points from the study as a whole: It was reported that the classifier diagnosed cytomegalovirus status with high specificity and sensitivity in both the original and validation cohorts.

As for this clone: Antigen unknown.

This PCR relied on a set of 60 Vbeta primers and 13 Jbeta primers. Some clones are missing from TCRdb's copy, which holds only in-frame ones; the method was immunoSEQ multiplex PCR. The data hold about 170,000 clones, with roughly 76% observed a single time. V usage is TRBV29-1 and J usage is TRBJ2-4, with D perhaps matching TRBD2 (6 bases). Specimen: PBMCs. The origin of this receptor is a woman between 18 and 30 years old in good health and CMV-seropositive. Here the CDR3 DNA reads TGCAGCGTGAGCGGGCTGCTGGCCAAAAACATTCAGTACTTC. Encoded protein: CSVSGLLAKNIQYF. Variable domain in full (rest from reference TRBV29-1 and TRBJ2-4): SAVISQKPSRDICQRGTSLTIQCQVDSQVTMMFWYRQQPGQSLTLIATANQGSEATYESGFVIDKFPISRPNLTFSTLTVSNMSPEDSSIYLCSVSGLLAKNIQYFGAGTRLSVL.